Described below is a single T cell receptor beta chain sequence and its context. Treatment of the sample: some 19 received Ad26.COV2.S at low or high dose, single or two shots; a few received placebo; per-sample allocation not given. Sampling was done on day 63 after the first vaccine or placebo injection. TCRdb's copy holds only in-frame clones and misses some; the assay was immunoSEQ multiplex PCR. The sample yields approximately 400,000 clones, roughly 81% seen once. This sample was taken from a study of Ad26.COV2.S vaccination and SARS-CoV-2 variants. About the research overall: Into the muscle, Ad26.COV2.S was dosed once or twice, 56 days apart.

This CDR3 is 15 amino acids long. Trimming cost V 1 base and J 1 base, with 10 bases left between them. Germline lookup yields CDR1 SGHTA and CDR2 FQGNSA. This sequence was found in a person between 18 and 59 years old who received the Ad26.COV2.S COVID-19 vaccine or a placebo. The chain couples TRBV7-2 to TRBJ2-5; D unresolved. The starting material was peripheral blood, obtained in a trial of Ad26.COV2.S vaccine versus placebo. The CDR3 DNA reads TGTGCCAGCAGCTTAGTCGGCAGCATCCAAGAGACCCAGTACTTC. Amino acid sequence: CASSLVGSIQETQYF.